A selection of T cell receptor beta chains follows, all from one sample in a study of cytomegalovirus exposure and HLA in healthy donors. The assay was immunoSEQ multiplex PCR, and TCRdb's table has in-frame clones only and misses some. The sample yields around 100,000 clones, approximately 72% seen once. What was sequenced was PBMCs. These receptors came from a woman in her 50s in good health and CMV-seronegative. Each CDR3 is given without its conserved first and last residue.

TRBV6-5,ASSLEATHYGYT
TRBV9,ASSVGRTGPGETQY
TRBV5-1,ASSPTGTERGANVLT
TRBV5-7,ASSLEGGGCSQY
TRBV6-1,ASRQADEKLF
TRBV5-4,ASSLAGQNTEAF
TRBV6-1,ASGRRQGNGYT
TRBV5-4,ASSLEYAQETQY
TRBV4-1,ASSRQQNLAKNIQY
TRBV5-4,ASSGAGDSPYGYT
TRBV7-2,ASSLVGRETQY
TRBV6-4,ASRATDNTEAF
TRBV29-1,SVEGLPLLADNEQF
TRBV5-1,ASSSLSGSETQY